A single sample gave rise to the 25 T cell receptor beta chains below, sequenced in a study of shared clonotypes between healthy human individuals. Produced via immunoSEQ multiplex PCR; TCRdb's table is partial and in-frame only. The sample lists some 2,100,000 clones, 90% to 95% occurring once. In the naive CD8 group, cells lacked CD45RO and were positively selected for CCR7, so terminally differentiated effector memory CD45RA+ cells were left out. The sequenced sample was naive CD8+ T cells from PBMCs. The source is a man younger than 35 in good health. Some clones in this sample may be carry-over from other donors' samples.

This clone was seen only once. This chain connects TRBV7-2 to TRBJ2-5; D not certain. This CDR3 contains 14 residues. Looked up from germline, CDR1 is SGHTA and CDR2 is FQGNSA. The V gene lost 4 bases and the J gene lost 4 bases, with 13 bases spanning the gap. CDR3 coding DNA: TGTGCCAGCAGCTCCCGGCTTGCGAGAGAGACCCAGTACTTC. It is translated as CASSSRLARETQYF.

This clone was detected only once. This chain joins TRBV7-6 and TRBJ2-1; D remains ambiguous. The ends were cut back, 3 bases at V and 7 bases at J, with 13 bases in the middle. Germline-derived CDR1 and CDR2 are SGHVS and FNYEAQ. The CDR3 runs to 14 residues. The CDR3 region has the DNA TGTGCCAGCAGCTTCGGTGAATGGCAAAATGAGCAGTTCTTC. Encoded protein: CASSFGEWQNEQFF.

The CDR3 is CAISESQNTEAFF. CDR3 DNA: TGTGCCATCAGTGAGAGCCAAAACACTGAAGCTTTCTTT. V is TRBV10-3 and J is TRBJ1-1; D gene uncertain. V was shortened by 2 bases and J by 2 bases, with 6 bases between the two germline ends. This CDR3 spans 13 amino acids. Germline V gives CDR1 ENHRY, CDR2 SYGVKD.

The J gene is TRBJ2-7, the V gene TRBV7-2, with no clear D. The CDR3 is made up of 14 amino acids. The germline CDR1 and CDR2 sequences are SGHTA and FQGNSA. V lost 1 base, J lost 2 bases, and 9 bases lay in between. CDR3 nucleotide sequence: TGTGCCAGCAGCTTAGGATCTATAACCTACGAGCAGTACTTC. It yields the protein CASSLGSITYEQYF.

CDR3: CASSQIQGAYNEQFF. CDR3 in DNA: TGTGCCAGCTCACAAATACAGGGAGCCTACAATGAGCAGTTCTTC. The chain couples TRBV18 to TRBJ2-1; weak D call: TRBD1 (6 bases). CDR1 is KGHSH, CDR2 LQKENI, per germline. This CDR3 spans 15 amino acids. Deletions cut 4 bases from V and 2 bases from J, with 12 bases between.

Turning to this clone: Other DNA sequences in the sample encode the same CDR3. The J gene is TRBJ2-7, the V gene TRBV5-1, with unresolved D. The CDR3 totals 12 residues. Germline V lookup: CDR1 SGHRS, CDR2 YFSETQ. Trimming shortened V by 0 bases and J by 4 bases, and 5 bases separated the two germline ends. The DNA of the CDR3 is TGCGCCAGCAGCTTGGAAAGATACGAGCAGTACTTC. This sequence encodes CASSLERYEQYF.

The V gene is TRBV7-6, the J gene TRBJ2-7, with D perhaps being TRBD1 or TRBD2 (5 bases each). This CDR3 contains 13 residues. Trimming removed 5 bases from V and 4 bases from J, with 12 bases in between. Germline V gives CDR1 SGHVS, CDR2 FNYEAQ. In DNA form, the CDR3 reads TGTGCCAGCAGCCCCCGGGGCGGATACGAGCAGTACTTC. The encoded protein is CASSPRGGYEQYF.

V and J are TRBV7-9 and TRBJ1-6, with D perhaps TRBD1 (5 bases). Germline CDR1 reads SEHNR; CDR2 reads FQNEAQ (reference sequence). The ends were cut back, 5 bases at V and 8 bases at J, with 16 bases in the middle. The CDR3 loop spans 15 amino acids. Here the CDR3 reads CASSGTSGLDSPLHF. The CDR3 DNA is TGTGCCAGCAGCGGGACTTCGGGGCTAGATTCACCCCTCCACTTT.

This chain uses TRBV27 with TRBJ2-3; 9 bases are shared with TRBD2. This CDR3 is built from 19 residues. V shed 5 bases and J 1 base; nucleotides not matched to a gene: 16. Looked up from germline, CDR1 is MNHEY and CDR2 is SMNVEV (reference sequence). The CDR3 sequence: CASSPLAGPQELGTDTQYF. The CDR3, as DNA: TGTGCCAGCAGTCCGCTAGCGGGACCCCAGGAATTGGGCACAGATACGCAGTATTTT.

Here the CDR3 DNA reads TGTGCCAGCAGCCCCAACCAAGAGACCCAGTACTTC. Its translation: CASSPNQETQYF. This chain connects TRBV7-8 to TRBJ2-5; D unresolved. The CDR3 has 12 amino acids. Looked up from germline, CDR1 is SGHVS and CDR2 is FQNEAQ. V shed 5 bases and J shed 0 bases, with 4 bases lying between them.

As for this clone: At one boundary the junction diverges from the germline segment, which might be a read error. V is TRBV6-1 and J is TRBJ1-5; 9 nucleotides line up with TRBD1. CDR1 and CDR2 (germline): MNHNS, SASEGT. This CDR3 is 13 amino acids long. CDR3: CASSEALRDRVYF. The CDR3 DNA follows: TGTGCCAGCAGTGAAGCGCTTCGGGACAGGGTCTATTTT.

The chain has TRBV19 and TRBJ1-2; D is unclear. The CDR3 loop spans 13 amino acids. The ends were cut back, 5 bases at V and 5 bases at J, with 12 bases in the middle. Looked up from germline, CDR1 is LNHDA and CDR2 is SQIVND (reference sequence). CDR3 DNA: TGTGCCAGTAGTCCCACGGCCGTTTATGGCTACACCTTC. This codes for CASSPTAVYGYTF.

The genes are TRBV27 and TRBJ2-7; tentatively, D is TRBD1 or TRBD2 (5 bases each). Germline V CDR1 and CDR2: MNHEY, SMNVEV (reference sequence). Trimming left V 6 bases short and J 3 bases short, with 21 bases between. There are 16 residues in the CDR3. CDR3 residues: CASSRGAVAYNYEQYF. The CDR3 bases are TGTGCCAGCAGCCGAGGGGCGGTTGCATACAACTACGAGCAGTACTTC.

This chain joins TRBV27 and TRBJ1-2; maybe TRBD1 (6 bases). The V gene's germline CDR1 is MNHEY and CDR2 SMNVEV (reference sequence). Trimming shortened V by 3 bases and J by 5 bases, and 10 bases separated the two germline ends. The CDR3 contains 13 residues. CDR3 in amino acids: CASSFRGWYGYTF. CDR3 in DNA: TGTGCCAGCAGTTTCAGGGGTTGGTATGGCTACACCTTC.

The rearrangement uses TRBV29-1 and TRBJ2-7; TRBD1 matches 7 bases. CDR1 is SQVTM, CDR2 ANQGSEA, per germline. The J segment lost 3 bases and the V segment lost 6 bases, leaving 11 bases of the junction unmatched. The length of the CDR3 is 14 residues. The CDR3 sequence is CSVTLRDRYYEQYF. The CDR3 DNA reads as TGCAGCGTCACCCTCCGGGACAGATACTACGAGCAGTACTTC.

The chain has TRBV19 and TRBJ1-1; D unclear. The CDR3 length is 14 residues. CDR1 LNHDA and CDR2 SQIVND come from the germline V gene (reference sequence). V was pared by 6 bases and J by 0 bases, with 11 bases between. The CDR3 DNA is TGTGCCAGTAGCCCCGGACCACTGAACACTGAAGCTTTCTTT. Amino acids: CASSPGPLNTEAFF.

This rearrangement joins TRBV15 to TRBJ2-7, with D perhaps TRBD2 (6 bases). CDR3 length: 15 amino acids. Germline V gene data show CDR1 as LNHNV and CDR2 as YYDKDF (reference sequence). Trimming removed 9 bases from V and 0 bases from J, with 18 bases in between. The CDR3 coding sequence is TGTGCCACTACAAGGACGGGAGAACGCTCCTACGAGCAGTACTTC. Its translation is CATTRTGERSYEQYF.

This clone was observed a single time. The V and J genes are TRBV6-1 and TRBJ2-7, with D possibly matching TRBD1 (6 bases). Germline CDR1 is MNHNS and CDR2 is SASEGT. Deletions cut 2 bases from V and 4 bases from J, with 18 bases between. The CDR3 is 16 amino acids. Written as DNA, the CDR3 is TGTGCCAGCAGTGAAAGAGGGGGACCCCCCCGGTACGAGCAGTACTTC. The encoded protein is CASSERGGPPRYEQYF.

The CDR3 reads CASPPRQNQGSGANVLTF. CDR3 coding DNA: TGTGCCAGCCCCCCACGACAGAATCAGGGCTCTGGGGCCAACGTCCTGACTTTC. The chain recombines TRBV7-9 with TRBJ2-6; a weak D match, TRBD1 (5 bases). Germline CDR1 and CDR2: SEHNR and FQNEAQ (reference sequence). With 8 bases removed from V and 0 bases from J, the gap between germline ends came to 20 bases. CDR3 length: 18 residues.

This clone showed up just once. V is TRBV6-4 and J is TRBJ1-1; no firm D call. This CDR3 has 14 amino acids. The V and J ends lost 5 bases and 4 bases respectively, with 14 bases between them. The germline V gene encodes CDR1 MRHNA and CDR2 SNTAGT. Written as DNA, the CDR3 is TGTGCCAGCAGTTCGCACGCAGAGGGCACTGAAGCTTTCTTT. Translated: CASSSHAEGTEAFF.

The rearrangement uses TRBV7-8 and TRBJ2-3; TRBD2 matches 9 bases. Germline V gene sequence: CDR1 SGHVS, CDR2 FQNEAQ. CDR3 length equals 16 residues. With V trimmed by 2 bases and J by 2 bases, 5 bases remained unmatched. CDR3 sequence: CASSLWREGITDTQYF. CDR3 nucleotide sequence: TGTGCCAGCAGCTTATGGCGGGAGGGGATCACAGATACGCAGTATTTT. The full variable domain, with the rest looked up from reference TRBV7-8 and TRBJ2-3, is GAGVSQSPRYKVAKRGQDVALRCDPISGHVSLFWYQQALGQGPEFLTYFQNEAQLDKSGLPSDRFFAERPEGSVSTLKIQRTQQEDSAVYLCASSLWREGITDTQYFGPGTRLTVL.

The chain is built from TRBV29-1 and TRBJ2-1; 11 nucleotides match TRBD2. J was trimmed by 3 bases and V by 7 bases; bases with no gene match: 8. Per germline, CDR1 SQVTM and CDR2 ANQGSEA. The CDR3 totals 15 residues. CDR3 DNA sequence: TGCAGCGCCGGGTGGGGGACTAGCGGCTACAATGAGCAGTTCTTC. This codes for CSAGWGTSGYNEQFF.

The chain employs TRBV7-8 and TRBJ1-1; D gene uncertain. Germline V gives CDR1 SGHVS, CDR2 FQNEAQ. V was pared by 5 bases and J by 6 bases, with 10 bases between. This CDR3 is built from 12 residues. The CDR3 is CASSDLFAEAFF. The DNA of the CDR3 is TGTGCCAGCAGCGACCTTTTTGCTGAAGCTTTCTTT.

The V gene is TRBV7-6, the J gene TRBJ1-2; TRBD1 might be the D (5 bases). Germline V gene data show CDR1 as SGHVS and CDR2 as FNYEAQ. Trimming cost V 5 bases and J 2 bases, with 12 bases left between them. The CDR3 runs to 14 residues. The CDR3 loop is CASSPRGRNYGYTF. In DNA, the CDR3 is TGTGCCAGCAGCCCCCGGGGACGGAACTATGGCTACACCTTC.

The chain combines TRBV9 with TRBJ2-6, with 10 bases lining up with TRBD1. CDR1 and CDR2 from the germline V gene are SGDLS and YYNGEE. The junction had 13 bases not matched to a gene; V was cut back by 4 bases and J by 0 bases. This CDR3 spans 20 amino acids. Here the CDR3 reads CASSLSGARDRGSGANVLTF. CDR3 DNA sequence: TGTGCCAGCAGCCTCAGTGGGGCCCGGGACAGGGGCTCTGGGGCCAACGTCCTGACTTTC. Full variable domain (outside the CDR3, taken from reference TRBV9 and TRBJ2-6): DSGVTQTPKHLITATGQRVTLRCSPRSGDLSVYWYQQSLDQGLQFLIQYYNGEERAKGNILERFSAQQFPDLHSELNLSSLELGDSALYFCASSLSGARDRGSGANVLTFGAGSRLTVL.